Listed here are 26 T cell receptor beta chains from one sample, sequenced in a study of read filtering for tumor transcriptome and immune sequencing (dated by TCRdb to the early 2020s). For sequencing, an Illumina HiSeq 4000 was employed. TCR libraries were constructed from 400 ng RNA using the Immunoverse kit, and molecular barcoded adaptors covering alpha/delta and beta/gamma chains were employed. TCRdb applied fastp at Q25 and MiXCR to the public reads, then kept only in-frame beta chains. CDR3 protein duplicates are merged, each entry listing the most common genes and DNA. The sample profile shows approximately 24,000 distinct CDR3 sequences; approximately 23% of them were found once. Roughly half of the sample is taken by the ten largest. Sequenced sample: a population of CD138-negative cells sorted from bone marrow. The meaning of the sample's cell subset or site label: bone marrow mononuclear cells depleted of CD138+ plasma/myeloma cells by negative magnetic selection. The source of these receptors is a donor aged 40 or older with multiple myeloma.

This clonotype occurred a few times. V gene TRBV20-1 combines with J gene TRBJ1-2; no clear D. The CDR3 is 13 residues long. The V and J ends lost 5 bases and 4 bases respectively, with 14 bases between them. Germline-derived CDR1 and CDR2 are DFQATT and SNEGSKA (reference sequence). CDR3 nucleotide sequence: TGCAGTGCTCACCGTTGGCGTGGCTATGGCTACACCTTC. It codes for CSAHRWRGYGYTF.

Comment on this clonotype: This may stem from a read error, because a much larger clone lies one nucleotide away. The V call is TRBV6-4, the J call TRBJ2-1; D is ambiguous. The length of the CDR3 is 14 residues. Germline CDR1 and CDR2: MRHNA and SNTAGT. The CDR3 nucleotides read TGTGCCAGCAGTGGGAGTTGGACCGACAATGGGCAGTTCTTC. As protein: CASSGSWTDNGQFF.

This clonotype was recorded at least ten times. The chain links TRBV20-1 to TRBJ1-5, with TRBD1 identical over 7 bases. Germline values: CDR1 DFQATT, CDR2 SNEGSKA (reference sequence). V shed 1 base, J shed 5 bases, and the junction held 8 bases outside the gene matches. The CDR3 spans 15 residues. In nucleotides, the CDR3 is TGCAGTGCTAGAGGTCCGGGACAGTCCTATCAGCCCCAGCATTTT. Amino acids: CSARGPGQSYQPQHF.

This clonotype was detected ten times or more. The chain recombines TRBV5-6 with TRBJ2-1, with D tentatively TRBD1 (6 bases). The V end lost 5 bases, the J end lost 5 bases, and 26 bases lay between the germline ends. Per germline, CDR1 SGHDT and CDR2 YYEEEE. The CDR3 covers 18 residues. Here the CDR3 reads CASSYTTGPLFVDNEQFF. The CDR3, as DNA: TGTGCCAGCAGTTACACTACAGGGCCGTTATTCGTCGACAATGAGCAGTTCTTC.

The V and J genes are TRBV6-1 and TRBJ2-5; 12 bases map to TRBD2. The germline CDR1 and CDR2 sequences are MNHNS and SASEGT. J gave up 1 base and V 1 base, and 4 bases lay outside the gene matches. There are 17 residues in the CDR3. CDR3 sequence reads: CASSEETSGGGQETQYF. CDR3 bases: TGTGCCAGCAGTGAAGAGACTAGCGGGGGCGGCCAAGAGACCCAGTACTTC.

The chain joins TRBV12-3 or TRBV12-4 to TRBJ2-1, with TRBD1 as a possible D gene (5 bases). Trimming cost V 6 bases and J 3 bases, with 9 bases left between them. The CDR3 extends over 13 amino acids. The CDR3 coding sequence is TGTGCCAGCAGAACAGGTTTCTACAATGAGCAGTTCTTC. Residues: CASRTGFYNEQFF.

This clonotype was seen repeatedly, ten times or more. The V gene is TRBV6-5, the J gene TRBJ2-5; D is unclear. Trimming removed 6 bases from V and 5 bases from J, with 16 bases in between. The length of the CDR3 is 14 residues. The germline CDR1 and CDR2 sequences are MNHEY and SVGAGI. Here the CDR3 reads CASSPGSPPETQYF. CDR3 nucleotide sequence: TGTGCCAGCAGCCCCGGTTCCCCGCCGGAGACCCAGTACTTC.

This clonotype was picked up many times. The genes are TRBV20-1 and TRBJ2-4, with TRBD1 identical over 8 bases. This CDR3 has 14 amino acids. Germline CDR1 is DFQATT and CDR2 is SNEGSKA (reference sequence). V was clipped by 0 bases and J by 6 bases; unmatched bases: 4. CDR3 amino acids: CSARDGQGANIQYF. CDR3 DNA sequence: TGCAGTGCTAGAGATGGACAGGGCGCAAACATTCAGTACTTC.

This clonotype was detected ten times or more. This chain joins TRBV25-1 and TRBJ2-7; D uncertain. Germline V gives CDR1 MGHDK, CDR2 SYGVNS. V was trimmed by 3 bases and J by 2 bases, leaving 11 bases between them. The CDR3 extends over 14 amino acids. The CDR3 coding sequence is TGTGCCAGCAGTGACCAACAGAGGCCCTACGAGCAGTACTTC. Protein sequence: CASSDQQRPYEQYF.

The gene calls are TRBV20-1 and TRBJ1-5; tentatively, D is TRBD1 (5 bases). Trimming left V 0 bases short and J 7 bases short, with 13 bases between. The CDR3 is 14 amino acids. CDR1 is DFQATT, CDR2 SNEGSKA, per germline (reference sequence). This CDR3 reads CSARDDGGRQPQHF. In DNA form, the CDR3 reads TGCAGTGCTAGAGATGATGGGGGGAGACAGCCCCAGCATTTT.

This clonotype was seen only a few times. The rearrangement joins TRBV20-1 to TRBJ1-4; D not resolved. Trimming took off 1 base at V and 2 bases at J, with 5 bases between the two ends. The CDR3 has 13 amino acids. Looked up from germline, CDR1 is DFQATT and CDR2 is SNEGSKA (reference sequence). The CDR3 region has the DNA TGCAGTGCTAGAGTGGTTACTAATGAAAAACTGTTTTTT. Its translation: CSARVVTNEKLFF.

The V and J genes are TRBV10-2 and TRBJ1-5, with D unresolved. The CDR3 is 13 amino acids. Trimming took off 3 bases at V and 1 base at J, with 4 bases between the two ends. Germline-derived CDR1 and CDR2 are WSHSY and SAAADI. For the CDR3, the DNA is TGCGCCAGCAGTGATCGAAGCAATCAGCCCCAGCATTTT. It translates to CASSDRSNQPQHF.

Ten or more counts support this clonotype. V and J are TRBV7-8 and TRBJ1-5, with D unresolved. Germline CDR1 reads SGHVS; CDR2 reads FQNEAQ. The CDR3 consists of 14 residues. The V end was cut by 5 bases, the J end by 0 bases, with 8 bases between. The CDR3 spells CASSPGISNQPQHF. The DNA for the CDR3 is TGTGCCAGCAGCCCCGGGATTAGCAATCAGCCCCAGCATTTT.

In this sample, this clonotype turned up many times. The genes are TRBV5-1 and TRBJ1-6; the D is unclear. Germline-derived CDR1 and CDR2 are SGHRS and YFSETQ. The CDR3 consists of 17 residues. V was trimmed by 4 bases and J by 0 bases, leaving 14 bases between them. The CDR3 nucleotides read TGCGCCAGCAGCACCTCTCACACGAGCTCCTATAATTCACCCCTCCACTTT. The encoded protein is CASSTSHTSSYNSPLHF.

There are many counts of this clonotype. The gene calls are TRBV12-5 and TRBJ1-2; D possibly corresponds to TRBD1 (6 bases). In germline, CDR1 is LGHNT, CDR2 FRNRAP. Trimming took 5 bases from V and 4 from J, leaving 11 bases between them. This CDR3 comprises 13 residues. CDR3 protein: CASGHRAIYGYTF. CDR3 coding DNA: TGTGCTAGTGGTCACAGGGCAATCTATGGCTACACCTTC.

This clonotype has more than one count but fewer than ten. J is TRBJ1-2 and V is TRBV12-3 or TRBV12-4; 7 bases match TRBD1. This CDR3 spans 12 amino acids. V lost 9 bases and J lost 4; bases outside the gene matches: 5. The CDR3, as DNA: TGTGCCAGTAGACAGGGAGGCTATGGCTACACCTTC. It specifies CASRQGGYGYTF.

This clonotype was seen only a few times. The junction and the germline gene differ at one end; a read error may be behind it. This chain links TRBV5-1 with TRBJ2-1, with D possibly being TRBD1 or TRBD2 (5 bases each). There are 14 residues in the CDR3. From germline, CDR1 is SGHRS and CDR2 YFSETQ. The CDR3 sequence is CASTPGPPYDEQFF. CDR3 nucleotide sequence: TGCGCCAGCACCCCGGGGCCCCCCTACGATGAGCAGTTCTTC.

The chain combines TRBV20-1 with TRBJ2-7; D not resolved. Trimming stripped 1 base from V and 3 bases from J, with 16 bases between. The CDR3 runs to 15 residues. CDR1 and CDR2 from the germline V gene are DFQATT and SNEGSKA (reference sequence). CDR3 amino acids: CSARVGKARVYEQYF. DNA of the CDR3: TGCAGTGCTAGAGTAGGTAAAGCGCGAGTCTACGAGCAGTACTTC.

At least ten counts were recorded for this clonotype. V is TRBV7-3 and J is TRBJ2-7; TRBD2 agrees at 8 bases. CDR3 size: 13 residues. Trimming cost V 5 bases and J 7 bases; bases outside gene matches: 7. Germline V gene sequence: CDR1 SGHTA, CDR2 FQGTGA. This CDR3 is CASSPGRGGEQYF. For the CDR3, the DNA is TGTGCCAGCAGCCCCGGGAGGGGCGGAGAGCAGTACTTC.

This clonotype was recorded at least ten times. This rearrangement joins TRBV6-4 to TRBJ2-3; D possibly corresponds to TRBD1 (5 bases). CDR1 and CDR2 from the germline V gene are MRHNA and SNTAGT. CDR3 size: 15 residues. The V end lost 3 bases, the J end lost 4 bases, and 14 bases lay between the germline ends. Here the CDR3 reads CASSEGQGGPDTQYF. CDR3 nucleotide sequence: TGTGCCAGCAGTGAAGGCCAGGGCGGTCCAGATACGCAGTATTTT.

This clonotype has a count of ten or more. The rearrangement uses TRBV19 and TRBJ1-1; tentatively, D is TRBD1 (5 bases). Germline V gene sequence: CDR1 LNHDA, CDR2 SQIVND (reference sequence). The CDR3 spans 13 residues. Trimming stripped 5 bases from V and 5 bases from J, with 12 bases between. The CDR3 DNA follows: TGTGCCAGTAGTCGTAGGGAGGGGACTGAAGCTTTCTTT. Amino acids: CASSRREGTEAFF.

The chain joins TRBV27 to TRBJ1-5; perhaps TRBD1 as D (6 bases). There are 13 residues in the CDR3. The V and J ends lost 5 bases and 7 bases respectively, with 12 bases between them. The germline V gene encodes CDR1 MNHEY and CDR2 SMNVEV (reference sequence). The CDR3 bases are TGTGCCAGCAGTAAGGGGGGGGAACAGCCCCAGCATTTT. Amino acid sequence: CASSKGGEQPQHF.

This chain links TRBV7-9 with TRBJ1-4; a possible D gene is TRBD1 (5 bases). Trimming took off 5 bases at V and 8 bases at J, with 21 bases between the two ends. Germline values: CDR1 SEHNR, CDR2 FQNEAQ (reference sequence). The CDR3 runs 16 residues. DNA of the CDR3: TGTGCCAGCAGCCCCGGACACGAGAACCCGGGAGAAAAACTGTTTTTT. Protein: CASSPGHENPGEKLFF.

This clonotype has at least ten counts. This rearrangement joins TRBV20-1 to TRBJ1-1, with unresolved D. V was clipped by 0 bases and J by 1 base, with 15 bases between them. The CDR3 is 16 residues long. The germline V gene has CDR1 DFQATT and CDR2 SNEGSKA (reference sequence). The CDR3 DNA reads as TGCAGTGCTAGAGATAGTAGGAAAGCTAGGAACACTGAAGCTTTCTTT. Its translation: CSARDSRKARNTEAFF.

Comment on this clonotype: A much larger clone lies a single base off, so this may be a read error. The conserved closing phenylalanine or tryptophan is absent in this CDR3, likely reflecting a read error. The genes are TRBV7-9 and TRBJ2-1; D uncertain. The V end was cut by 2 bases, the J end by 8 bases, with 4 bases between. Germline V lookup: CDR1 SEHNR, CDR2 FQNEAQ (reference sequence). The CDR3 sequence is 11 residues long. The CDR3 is CASSLYDEQFS. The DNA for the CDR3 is TGTGCCAGCAGCTTATATGATGAGCAGTTCTCC.

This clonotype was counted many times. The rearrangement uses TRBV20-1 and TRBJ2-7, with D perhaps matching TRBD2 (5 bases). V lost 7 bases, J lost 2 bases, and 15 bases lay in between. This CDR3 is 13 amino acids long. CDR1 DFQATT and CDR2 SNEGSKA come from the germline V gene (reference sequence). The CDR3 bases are TGCAGTGTTCCGGCAACGACTACCTACGAGCAGTACTTC. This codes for CSVPATTTYEQYF.